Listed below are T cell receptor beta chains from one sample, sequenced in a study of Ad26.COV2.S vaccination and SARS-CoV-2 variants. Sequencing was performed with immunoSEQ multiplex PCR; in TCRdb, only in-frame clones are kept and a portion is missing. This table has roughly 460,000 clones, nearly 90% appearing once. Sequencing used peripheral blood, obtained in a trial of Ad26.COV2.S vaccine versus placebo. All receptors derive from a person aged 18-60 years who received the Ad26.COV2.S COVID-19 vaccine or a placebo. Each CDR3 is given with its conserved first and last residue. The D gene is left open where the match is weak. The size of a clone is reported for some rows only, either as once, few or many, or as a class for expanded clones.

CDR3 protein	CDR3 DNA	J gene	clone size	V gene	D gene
CASSLTANTGELFF	TGTGCCAGCAGCTTGACAGCGAACACCGGGGAGCTGTTTTTT	TRBJ2-2	once	TRBV13	NA
CASSRRDNEQFF	TGTGCCAGCAGCCGGAGGGACAATGAGCAGTTCTTC	TRBJ2-1	NA	TRBV14	NA
CASSPSGPMTYEQYF	TGTGCCAGCAGCCCCAGCGGGCCAATGACCTACGAGCAGTACTTC	TRBJ2-7	NA	TRBV11-2	NA
CSVAGGVGEYF	TGCAGCGTCGCTGGGGGGGTCGGGGAGTACTTC	TRBJ2-7	NA	TRBV29-1	TRBD2
CSASGTPNNYGYTF	TGCAGTGCTAGTGGCACACCGAATAACTATGGCTACACCTTC	TRBJ1-2	few	TRBV20-1	NA
CASSQDEWNEQFF	TGTGCCAGCAGCCAAGATGAGTGGAATGAGCAGTTCTTC	TRBJ2-1	NA	TRBV3-1/TRBV3-2	NA
CASSFGSGSSYNEQFF	TGTGCCAGCAGTTTCGGAAGCGGAAGCTCCTACAATGAGCAGTTCTTC	TRBJ2-1	NA	TRBV28	NA
CASAPELAGAHSYNEQFF	TGTGCCAGCGCACCCGAACTAGCGGGAGCACACTCCTACAATGAGCAGTTCTTC	TRBJ2-1	NA	TRBV18	TRBD2
CASSFGLTGELFF	TGTGCCAGCAGCTTTGGGCTTACCGGGGAGCTGTTTTTT	TRBJ2-2	NA	TRBV5-6	NA
CASSYGRNEQFF	TGTGCCAGCAGTTACGGCCGGAATGAGCAGTTCTTC	TRBJ2-1	NA	TRBV6-2/TRBV6-3	NA
CASSGSGVKNIQYF	TGTGCCAGCAGTGGTAGCGGGGTCAAAAACATTCAGTACTTC	TRBJ2-4	NA	TRBV28	TRBD2
CSVGGLAGVKLQETQYF	TGCAGCGTAGGAGGACTAGCGGGGGTGAAGCTCCAAGAGACCCAGTACTTC	TRBJ2-5	once	TRBV29-1	TRBD2
CASSLEEPLGHSNQPQHF	TGTGCCAGCAGTTTAGAGGAACCCCTGGGGCATAGCAATCAGCCCCAGCATTTT	TRBJ1-5	NA	TRBV27	NA
CASSLKFLAGDDNEQFF	TGCGCCAGCAGCCTAAAGTTCCTAGCGGGGGACGACAATGAGCAGTTCTTC	TRBJ2-1	NA	TRBV5-1	TRBD2
CASSQAIAGVKEQFF	TGTGCCAGCAGCCAAGCGATAGCGGGGGTGAAGGAGCAGTTCTTC	TRBJ2-1	NA	TRBV4-2	TRBD2
CASGVTTNTEAFF	TGTGCCAGTGGGGTCACTACGAACACTGAAGCTTTCTTT	TRBJ1-1	few	TRBV25-1	NA
CASSYGGFGATEAFF	TGTGCCAGCAGTTACGGGGGCTTCGGGGCCACTGAAGCTTTCTTT	TRBJ1-1	NA	TRBV6-5	NA
CASRQGWRSNQPQHF	TGTGCCAGCAGGCAGGGGTGGAGGAGCAATCAGCCCCAGCATTTT	TRBJ1-5	NA	TRBV28	NA
CASSSNRGGLYHEQFF	TGTGCCAGCAGCTCAAACAGGGGAGGACTATATCATGAGCAGTTCTTC	TRBJ2-1	NA	TRBV28	NA
CATSRDLGKLFF	TGTGCCACCAGCAGAGATTTAGGGAAACTGTTTTTT	TRBJ1-4	few	TRBV15	NA
CASTGGLEPQHF	TGTGCCAGCACAGGGGGCTTGGAGCCCCAGCATTTT	TRBJ1-5	NA	TRBV28	TRBD1
CASSPGNPRQGGNYGYTF	TGTGCCAGCAGCCCCGGGAATCCTAGACAGGGGGGGAACTATGGCTACACCTTC	TRBJ1-2	NA	TRBV28	TRBD1
CAISGGFSYEQYF	TGTGCCATCAGTGGGGGTTTCTCCTACGAGCAGTACTTC	TRBJ2-7	NA	TRBV10-3	NA
CASSLRNTGELFF	TGTGCCAGCAGCTTGAGAAACACCGGGGAGCTGTTTTTT	TRBJ2-2	NA	TRBV6-5	NA
CASRKTGQGYGYTF	TGTGCCAGCAGAAAAACCGGACAGGGCTATGGCTACACCTTC	TRBJ1-2	NA	TRBV6-6	TRBD1
CASSPHTEAFF	TGTGCCAGTAGTCCTCACACTGAAGCTTTCTTT	TRBJ1-1	NA	TRBV19	NA
CASSSYLVRANEQFF	TGTGCCAGCAGCTCATACCTAGTAAGGGCCAATGAGCAGTTCTTC	TRBJ2-1	once	TRBV7-3	NA
CSVTRASGSQETQYF	TGCAGCGTGACTAGGGCTAGCGGTTCCCAAGAGACCCAGTACTTC	TRBJ2-5	NA	TRBV29-1	TRBD2
CASSYTRPRRTNEKLFF	TGTGCCAGCAGTTACACGCGGCCCCGGAGGACTAATGAAAAACTGTTTTTT	TRBJ1-4	once	TRBV6-2/TRBV6-3	NA
CASSQSLAGYYEQYF	TGCGCCAGCAGCCAAAGTCTAGCGGGGTATTACGAGCAGTACTTC	TRBJ2-7	NA	TRBV4-1	TRBD2
CASSFYYGYTF	TGTGCCAGCAGCTTTTACTATGGCTACACCTTC	TRBJ1-2	NA	TRBV25-1	NA
CASSLGSGAADTQYF	TGCGCCAGCAGCTTGGGGTCAGGGGCGGCAGATACGCAGTATTTT	TRBJ2-3	NA	TRBV5-1	NA
CASSEGLLLPPLHF	TGTGCCAGCAGTGAAGGACTGCTCCTACCACCCCTCCACTTT	TRBJ1-6	NA	TRBV2	NA
CASSLFSSGPGFSYEQYF	TGTGCCAGCAGTTTATTCTCATCGGGGCCTGGTTTTTCCTACGAGCAGTACTTC	TRBJ2-7	NA	TRBV27	NA
CATSDLYGLETQYF	TGTGCCACCAGTGATTTGTATGGTCTAGAGACCCAGTACTTC	TRBJ2-5	NA	TRBV24-1	NA
CSASPPGHNGYTF	TGCAGTGCTAGTCCACCGGGACACAATGGCTACACCTTC	TRBJ1-2	NA	TRBV20-1	NA
CASSQVYQGTQTQYF	TGCGCCAGCAGCCAAGTTTATCAGGGAACACAGACCCAGTACTTC	TRBJ2-5	NA	TRBV4-3	NA
CASSEFSTGNSPLHF	TGTGCCAGCAGTGAATTTAGTACGGGGAATTCACCCCTCCACTTT	TRBJ1-6	NA	TRBV25-1	NA
CASSPRVKTNTGELFF	TGTGCCAGCTCACCGCGCGTGAAAACGAACACCGGGGAGCTGTTTTTT	TRBJ2-2	NA	TRBV18	NA
CASSEVPGEQFF	TGCGCCAGCAGTGAAGTGCCGGGGGAGCAGTTCTTC	TRBJ2-1	NA	TRBV10-1	NA
CASSPPGTIPGYTF	TGTGCCAGCAGTCCCCCCGGGACTATCCCTGGCTACACCTTC	TRBJ1-2	NA	TRBV25-1	NA
CASSRDTAGNTIYF	TGCGCCAGCAGCAGGGACACGGCTGGAAACACCATATATTTT	TRBJ1-3	NA	TRBV5-1	NA
CASSLWDGEKTQYF	TGTGCCAGCAGCTTATGGGATGGAGAGAAGACCCAGTACTTC	TRBJ2-5	NA	TRBV7-2	NA
CASSPTGQGENTEAFF	TGTGCCAGCTCGCCGACTGGACAGGGTGAGAACACTGAAGCTTTCTTT	TRBJ1-1	NA	TRBV18	TRBD1
CASSHGPTTYEQYF	TGTGCCAGCAGCCATGGCCCTACGACCTACGAGCAGTACTTC	TRBJ2-7	NA	TRBV3-1/TRBV3-2	NA
CATSPDLGGNQPQHF	TGTGCCACCAGCCCTGACCTTGGGGGCAATCAGCCCCAGCATTTT	TRBJ1-5	NA	TRBV15	NA
CASSPVGDYQPQHF	TGTGCCAGCTCACCAGTCGGGGATTATCAGCCCCAGCATTTT	TRBJ1-5	NA	TRBV18	NA
CASSFTGTSDTGELFF	TGCGCCAGCAGCTTCACCGGGACTAGTGACACCGGGGAGCTGTTTTTT	TRBJ2-2	once	TRBV5-1	TRBD2
CASSQLSGVVTQYF	TGTGCCAGCAGCCAACTAAGTGGGGTGGTGACCCAGTACTTC	TRBJ2-5	NA	TRBV3-1/TRBV3-2	NA
CASSQDLASGRIHHRYTQYF	TGCGCCAGCAGCCAAGATCTGGCTAGCGGGAGAATCCACCACAGATATACGCAGTATTTT	TRBJ2-3	NA	TRBV4-1	TRBD2
CAGHLTANTEAFF	TGTGCCGGTCATCTGACGGCGAACACTGAAGCTTTCTTT	TRBJ1-1	once	TRBV6-5	NA
CASSQEAGSGNTIYF	TGTGCCAGCAGCCAAGAGGCGGGCTCTGGAAACACCATATATTTT	TRBJ1-3	NA	TRBV3-1/TRBV3-2	NA
CASSQDTGNYGYTF	TGTGCCAGCAGCCAAGACACAGGGAACTATGGCTACACCTTC	TRBJ1-2	NA	TRBV4-2	NA
CATSDVAGGPNEQFF	TGTGCCACCAGTGATGTAGCGGGGGGGCCCAATGAGCAGTTCTTC	TRBJ2-1	NA	TRBV24-1	TRBD2
CASSTSGTALSGANVLTF	TGTGCCAGTAGTACATCCGGGACAGCACTCTCTGGGGCCAACGTCCTGACTTTC	TRBJ2-6	once	TRBV19	TRBD1